A selection of T cell receptor beta chains follows, all from one sample in a study of post-analysis software for immune sequencing data. Using its own MiXCR run on the PCR reads, TCRdb lists one record per CDR3 protein. The sample gives approximately 730,000 distinct CDR3 sequences, 46% of which show up once; just under 5% is in the top ten. Sequenced: blood. The receptors originated from a girl between 10 and 17 years old with multiple sclerosis. The CDR3 runs from the conserved cysteine through the conserved F or W. A D gene is named only where the DNA matches it firmly. A row's size may be missing; if present it is once, few, many or a size class.

d_call	clone_size	v_call	j_call	cdr3_nt	cdr3_aa
TRBD1	-	TRBV25-1	TRBJ1-2	TGTGCCACCCCTAGACAGGGGGTATGCGGCTACACCTTC	CATPRQGVCGYTF
TRBD1	-	TRBV5-1	TRBJ2-5	TGCGCCAGCAGCTTCGGGACAGGGGCGGAGACCCAGTACTTC	CASSFGTGAETQYF
TRBD2	few	TRBV20-1	TRBJ2-1	TGCAGTGCTAGAGGGTTAGCGGGAGCCCACAATGAGCAGTTCTTC	CSARGLAGAHNEQFF
TRBD2	-	TRBV5-1	TRBJ2-1	TGCGCCAGCAGCTTGGGGGCTAGCGGGAATGAGCAGTTCTTC	CASSLGASGNEQFF
-	-	TRBV3-1	TRBJ2-7	TGTGCCGGCAGCCAATTAGCGTCGGCCTACGAGCAGTACTTC	CAGSQLASAYEQYF
-	-	TRBV3-1	TRBJ1-2	TGTGCCAGCAGCCAAGGGGGGGTCAATGGCTACACCTTC	CASSQGGVNGYTF
-	-	TRBV20-1	TRBJ2-3	TGCAGTGCTAGGGCTAGTCAGGGAGATACGCAGTATTTT	CSARASQGDTQYF
-	-	TRBV29-1	TRBJ1-2	TGCAGCGTTGGCCCAGGAAAGGGCTATGGCTACACCTTC	CSVGPGKGYGYTF
-	-	TRBV6-2/TRBV6-3	TRBJ2-7	TGTGCCAGCAGTTATGGGATGGGGAGGCGGGACGAGCAGTACTTC	CASSYGMGRRDEQYF
-	-	TRBV29-1	TRBJ1-4	TGCAGCGCCGGACAGAACTCTAATGAAAAACTGTTTTTT	CSAGQNSNEKLFF
-	many	TRBV29-1	TRBJ2-7	TGCAGCGCCCTGCAGAGTACAGGGCTAAGAGAGCAGTACTTC	CSALQSTGLREQYF
TRBD2	-	TRBV10-3	TRBJ2-3	TGTGCCATCAGCCCGGGACTAGCGGGAGAATACGGTGGCACAGATACGCAGTATTTT	CAISPGLAGEYGGTDTQYF
TRBD2	-	TRBV20-1	TRBJ2-3	TGCAGTGCCAACTCAAAAGCGGGAGCGGCAGATACGCAGTATTTT	CSANSKAGAADTQYF
TRBD2	-	TRBV12-3/TRBV12-4	TRBJ2-5	TGTGCCAGCAGTTTAGGCGGGGGGGGAGAGACCCAGTACTTC	CASSLGGGGETQYF
-	few	TRBV24-1	TRBJ1-2	TGTGCCACCAGTGATTGGAACAGGGACTATGGCTACACCTTC	CATSDWNRDYGYTF
TRBD1	few	TRBV14	TRBJ2-6	TGTGCCAGCAGCCAAAACCCGGGACAGGGCTTATCTGGGGCCAACGTCCTGACTTTC	CASSQNPGQGLSGANVLTF